This TCR beta chain was found in a study of T cells after yellow fever vaccination. About the study: With SMART-Seq v4 Ultra Low Input, the fractions containing low cell numbers were prepared. Study-wide results and caveats: The CD4 compartment and the CD8 compartment contained a small share of clonotypes in common. Re-detected after boosting: most primary clones, 96% of CD4 and 80% to 90% of CD8.

By 5'RACE template switching, TCR cDNA was produced, with a universal primer site and UMIs added in the process. TCRdb reanalysed the 5' RACE reads using MiXCR and keeps one entry per CDR3 protein. The repertoire consists of around 530,000 distinct CDR3 sequences, with roughly 17% occurring once and the leading ten covering approximately 15%. With respect to this clonotype: The antigen is unknown.

The sequence was obtained from a young man who received the YFV17D yellow fever vaccine. Sequencing was performed on PBMCs, taken 4 to 5 days after the first yellow fever vaccination.

The CDR3 loop reads CASSLWSGEPQHF. The CDR3 nucleotides read TGTGCCAGCAGTCTCTGGTCGGGCGAGCCCCAGCATTTT. The chain carries TRBV6-5 and TRBJ1-5, with D unclear. The V gene's germline CDR1 is MNHEY and CDR2 SVGAGI. With 5 bases removed from V and 8 bases from J, the gap between germline ends came to 13 bases. The CDR3 covers 13 residues.